This T cell receptor beta chain was sequenced in a study of blood T cell repertoires in COVID-19. Study-level background: COVID-19 samples from acute and convalescent phases originated in the United States, Italy and Spain. PBMCs, B-cell-depleted T cells, or T cells were the source of the cDNA or gDNA that made up the material.

V lost 6 bases and J 5 bases, leaving 7 bases between the germline ends. Looked up from germline, CDR1 is WNHNN and CDR2 is SYGVQD (reference sequence). This CDR3 has 11 residues. Original methodology: Estimates of nucleated cell counts were drawn from the amplification of reference gene primers. Some clones are missing from TCRdb's copy, which holds only in-frame ones; the method was immunoSEQ multiplex PCR. V and J calls and clone size are copied from that table; D and trimming were computed from the DNA. The table lists roughly 29,000 clones, about 92% of them singletons, with around 0.8% in the top ten. One Seattle source followed patients from active infection through their disease course.

This chain links TRBV10-1 with TRBJ1-1; D may be TRBD1 (5 bases). This clonotype was sampled from a woman aged 70-85 years with COVID-19, enrolled during active disease. The sequencing sample was made of peripheral blood. The CDR3 nucleotides read TGCGCCAGCAGCGGGGGAACTGAAGCTTTCTTT. This translates into CASSGGTEAFF.